Listed below are T cell receptor beta chains from one sample, sequenced in a study of blood T cell repertoires in COVID-19. Profiled with immunoSEQ multiplex PCR; TCRdb holds only in-frame clones, not every one. The profile shows 250,000 to 350,000 clones, 88% of them singletons. The sequencing input was PBMCs or T cells enriched from blood (not recorded which). These receptor sequences come from a woman younger than 45 who had recovered from COVID-19. Both conserved end residues are part of each CDR3.

v_call: TRBV12-3/TRBV12-4; cdr3_length: 13; cdr3_aa: CASSYSFGNTIYF
v_call: TRBV9; cdr3_length: 13; cdr3_aa: CASSGTASYGYTF
v_call: TRBV11-3; cdr3_length: 19; cdr3_aa: CASSLTPGRDRISNQPQHF
v_call: TRBV30; cdr3_length: 16; cdr3_aa: CAWSVEGGVYNQPQHF
v_call: TRBV5-1; cdr3_length: 16; cdr3_aa: CASSVTSGGGQETQYF
v_call: TRBV7-7; cdr3_length: 16; cdr3_aa: CASSAIRDLSSYEQYF
v_call: TRBV9; cdr3_length: 15; cdr3_aa: CASSVQGVSYNEQFF
v_call: TRBV30; cdr3_length: 16; cdr3_aa: CAWSPPSSPRNNEQFF
v_call: TRBV5-4; cdr3_length: 15; cdr3_aa: CASSSGGGGFFEQYF
v_call: TRBV27; cdr3_length: 15; cdr3_aa: CASSLGTAYNSPLHF
v_call: TRBV6-5; cdr3_length: 11; cdr3_aa: CASRDREWVNF
v_call: TRBV12-3/TRBV12-4; cdr3_length: 13; cdr3_aa: CAIRRWGGREQYF
v_call: TRBV7-3; cdr3_length: 15; cdr3_aa: CASSLYSGRTDTQYF
v_call: TRBV7-9; cdr3_length: 16; cdr3_aa: CASSFPAGDTGETQYF
v_call: TRBV5-1; cdr3_length: 16; cdr3_aa: CASSFPPGLVGGEQFF
v_call: TRBV30; cdr3_length: 11; cdr3_aa: CAWSVNTEAFF
v_call: TRBV2; cdr3_length: 14; cdr3_aa: CASRDAGGLEKLFF
v_call: TRBV29-1; cdr3_length: 15; cdr3_aa: CSVERWTGEKDEQYF
v_call: TRBV30; cdr3_length: 14; cdr3_aa: CAWSDVGGSQPQHF
v_call: TRBV5-4; cdr3_length: 16; cdr3_aa: CASSLVGRGGQETQYF
v_call: TRBV4-1; cdr3_length: 15; cdr3_aa: CASSPGLAGDNEQFF
v_call: TRBV30; cdr3_length: 14; cdr3_aa: CAWGRDSPNEKLFF
v_call: TRBV5-4; cdr3_length: 15; cdr3_aa: CASSWERELSDTQYF
v_call: TRBV6-5; cdr3_length: 16; cdr3_aa: CASSWRRAGDMETQYF
v_call: TRBV18; cdr3_length: 14; cdr3_aa: CASPRREMNTEAFF
v_call: TRBV9; cdr3_length: 13; cdr3_aa: CASSVGPHEKLFF
v_call: TRBV4-2; cdr3_length: 15; cdr3_aa: CASSQDRGDQETQYF
v_call: TRBV27; cdr3_length: 19; cdr3_aa: CASSLPSRGLAGDTDTQYF
v_call: TRBV19; cdr3_length: 13; cdr3_aa: CASSRIQRDTQYF
v_call: TRBV28; cdr3_length: 15; cdr3_aa: CASSSPGQGQREQFF
v_call: TRBV29-1; cdr3_length: 14; cdr3_aa: CSVLASWARDTQYF
v_call: TRBV10-3; cdr3_length: 13; cdr3_aa: CAIRAQTGNTIYF
v_call: TRBV7-9; cdr3_length: 11; cdr3_aa: CASSFNNEQFF
v_call: TRBV7-9; cdr3_length: 12; cdr3_aa: CASSLSLGGYTF
v_call: TRBV7-9; cdr3_length: 15; cdr3_aa: CASQGSGLNTGELFF
v_call: TRBV5-1; cdr3_length: 14; cdr3_aa: CASSLAGGAVEAFF
v_call: TRBV21-1; cdr3_length: 17; cdr3_aa: CASRTNRPGQGNQPQHF
v_call: TRBV6-5; cdr3_length: 15; cdr3_aa: CAIAGGTTYNSPLHF
v_call: TRBV4-1; cdr3_length: 16; cdr3_aa: CASSQVSSRAADTQYF
v_call: TRBV19; cdr3_length: 12; cdr3_aa: CASSRWATEAFF
v_call: TRBV9; cdr3_length: 21; cdr3_aa: CASSVAGRPGLAGSTYNEQFF
v_call: TRBV7-9; cdr3_length: 16; cdr3_aa: CASSGGTGGTPGKLFF
v_call: TRBV5-5; cdr3_length: 19; cdr3_aa: CASSLKGDRGRSRTSPLHF
v_call: TRBV7-2; cdr3_length: 15; cdr3_aa: CASSVARTSTDTQYF
v_call: TRBV18; cdr3_length: 16; cdr3_aa: CASSPRWQGAGETQYF
v_call: TRBV28; cdr3_length: 16; cdr3_aa: CASSSHTEREQETQYF
v_call: TRBV28; cdr3_length: 15; cdr3_aa: CASSLRRGWANVLTF
v_call: TRBV28; cdr3_length: 14; cdr3_aa: CASSFLGGQETQYF
v_call: TRBV28; cdr3_length: 15; cdr3_aa: CASSWPQRGNTEAFF
v_call: TRBV14; cdr3_length: 15; cdr3_aa: CASSLGLAGVAEQFF
v_call: TRBV5-6; cdr3_length: 15; cdr3_aa: CASSFGGLLNTEAFF
v_call: TRBV9; cdr3_length: 17; cdr3_aa: CASSAYRGGFIRNTIYF
v_call: TRBV27; cdr3_length: 14; cdr3_aa: CASGTLSSGNTIYF
v_call: TRBV20-1; cdr3_length: 13; cdr3_aa: CSASDRGGSTLHF
v_call: TRBV11-2; cdr3_length: 14; cdr3_aa: CASGRTSGSDTQYF
v_call: TRBV18; cdr3_length: 13; cdr3_aa: CASHMRTGDEQYF
v_call: TRBV5-8; cdr3_length: 15; cdr3_aa: CASSFSKGAGGGYTF